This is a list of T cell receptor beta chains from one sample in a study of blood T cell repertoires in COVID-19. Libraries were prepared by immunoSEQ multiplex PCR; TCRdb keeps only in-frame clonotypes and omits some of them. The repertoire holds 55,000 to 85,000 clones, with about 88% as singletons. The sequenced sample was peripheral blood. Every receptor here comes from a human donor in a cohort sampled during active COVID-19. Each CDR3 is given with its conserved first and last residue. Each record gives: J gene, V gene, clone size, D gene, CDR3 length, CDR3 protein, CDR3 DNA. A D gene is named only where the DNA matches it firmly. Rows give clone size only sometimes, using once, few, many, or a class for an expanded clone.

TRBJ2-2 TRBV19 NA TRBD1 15 CASIQDRGRTGELFF TGTGCCAGTATTCAGGACAGGGGGAGGACCGGGGAGCTGTTTTTT
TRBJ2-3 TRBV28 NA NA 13 CASSSAATDTQYF TGTGCCAGCAGTTCAGCGGCCACAGATACGCAGTATTTT
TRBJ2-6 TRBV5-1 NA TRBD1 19 CASSLQGALTISGANVLTF TGCGCCAGCAGCTTGCAGGGGGCCTTAACAATCTCTGGGGCCAACGTCCTGACTTTC
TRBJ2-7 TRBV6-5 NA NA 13 CASRGGVTYEQYF TGTGCCAGCAGAGGCGGGGTCACCTACGAGCAGTACTTC
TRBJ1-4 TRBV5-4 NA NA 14 CASSLEGRDEKLFF TGTGCCAGCAGCTTGGAAGGGAGAGACGAAAAACTGTTTTTT
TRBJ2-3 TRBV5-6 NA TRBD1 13 CASSKTGPDTQYF TGTGCCAGCAGCAAGACAGGGCCAGATACGCAGTATTTT
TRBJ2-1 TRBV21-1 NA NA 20 CASSNHGRPNLAATYNEQFF TGTGCCAGCAGCAACCATGGCAGGCCAAACCTAGCGGCCACCTACAATGAGCAGTTCTTC
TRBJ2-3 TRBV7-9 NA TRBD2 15 CASIRTSGWSDTQYF TGTGCCAGCATTAGGACTAGCGGGTGGTCGGATACGCAGTATTTT
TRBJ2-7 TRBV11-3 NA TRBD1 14 CASRPGQGRGEQYF TGTGCCAGCAGACCGGGACAGGGTCGGGGCGAGCAGTACTTC
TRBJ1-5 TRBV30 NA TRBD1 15 CAWSGTGGSNQPQHF TGTGCCTGGAGTGGGACAGGGGGGAGCAATCAGCCCCAGCATTTT
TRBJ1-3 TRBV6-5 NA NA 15 CASSYLGGTGNTIYF TGTGCCAGCAGTTATCTGGGGGGGACTGGAAACACCATATATTTT
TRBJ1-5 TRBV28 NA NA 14 CASSLPGDYQPQHF TGTGCCAGCAGTCTCCCGGGGGACTATCAGCCCCAGCATTTT
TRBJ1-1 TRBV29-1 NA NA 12 CSVEESTSEAFF TGCAGCGTTGAAGAGTCAACAAGTGAAGCTTTCTTT
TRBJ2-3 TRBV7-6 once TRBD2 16 CASSPGLAQSTDTQYF TGTGCCAGCAGCCCCGGACTAGCGCAAAGCACAGATACGCAGTATTTT
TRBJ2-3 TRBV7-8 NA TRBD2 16 CASSARLAGGADTQYF TGTGCCAGCAGCGCCCGACTAGCGGGGGGAGCGGATACGCAGTATTTT
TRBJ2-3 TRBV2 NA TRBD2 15 CASSRLGGGYDTQYF TGTGCCAGCAGCCGCTTGGGCGGGGGGTATGATACGCAGTATTTT
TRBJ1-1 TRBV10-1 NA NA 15 CASSELRGGSTEAFF TGCGCCAGCAGTGAGCTACGGGGGGGGAGCACTGAAGCTTTCTTT
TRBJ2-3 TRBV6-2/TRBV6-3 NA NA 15 CASSYSAAGSDTQYF TGTGCCAGCAGTTACTCTGCGGCCGGTTCTGATACGCAGTATTTT
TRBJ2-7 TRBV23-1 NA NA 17 CASSPSQVGEVAYEQYF TGCGCCAGCAGTCCCTCCCAGGTCGGGGAAGTGGCCTACGAGCAGTACTTC
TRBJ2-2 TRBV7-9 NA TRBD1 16 CASSQRGTGPAGELFF TGTGCCAGCAGCCAACGCGGGACAGGGCCTGCCGGGGAGCTGTTTTTT
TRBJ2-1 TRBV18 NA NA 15 CASSRGRQGNNEQFF TGTGCCAGCTCACGGGGCCGGCAGGGTAACAATGAGCAGTTCTTC
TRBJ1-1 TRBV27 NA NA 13 CASSVYWNTEAFF TGTGCCAGCAGTGTTTATTGGAACACTGAAGCTTTCTTT
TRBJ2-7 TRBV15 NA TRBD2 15 CATSIASGGSYEQYF TGTGCCACCAGCATCGCTAGCGGGGGATCCTACGAGCAGTACTTC
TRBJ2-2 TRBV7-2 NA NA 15 CASSLQGLVTGELFF TGTGCCAGCAGCTTACAGGGTTTAGTTACCGGGGAGCTGTTTTTT
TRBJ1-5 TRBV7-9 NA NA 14 CASSLVGSNQPQHF TGTGCCAGCAGCTTAGTGGGCAGTAATCAGCCCCAGCATTTT
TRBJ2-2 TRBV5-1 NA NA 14 CASSSNQGDGELFF TGCGCCAGCAGCTCGAACCAGGGTGACGGGGAGCTGTTTTTT
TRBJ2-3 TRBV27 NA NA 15 CASSLSFEEGDTQYF TGTGCCAGCAGTTTATCGTTCGAGGAAGGAGACACGCAGTATTTT
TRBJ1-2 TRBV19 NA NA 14 CASSLQGFLRGYTF TGTGCCAGTAGCTTACAGGGTTTCTTGAGGGGCTACACCTTC
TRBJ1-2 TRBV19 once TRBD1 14 CASRRTGPNYGYTF TGTGCCAGCCGTCGGACAGGGCCTAACTATGGCTACACCTTC
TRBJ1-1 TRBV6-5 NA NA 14 CASSHRVWNFEAFF TGTGCCAGCAGTCACAGGGTTTGGAATTTTGAAGCTTTCTTT
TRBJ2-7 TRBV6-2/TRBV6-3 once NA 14 CASSESGGLYEQYF TGTGCCAGCAGCGAGTCGGGGGGCCTCTACGAGCAGTACTTC
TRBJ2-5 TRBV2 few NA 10 CAKRLETQYF TGTGCCAAGAGACTAGAGACCCAGTACTTC
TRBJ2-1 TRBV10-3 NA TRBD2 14 CAITRGLAGNEQFF TGTGCCATCACCAGAGGACTAGCAGGCAATGAGCAGTTCTTC
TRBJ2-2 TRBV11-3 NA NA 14 CASSPGLDTGELFF TGTGCCAGCAGCCCGGGACTTGACACCGGGGAGCTGTTTTTT
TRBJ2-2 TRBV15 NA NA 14 CATSSRGTTGELFF TGTGCCACCAGCAGTCGAGGGACTACCGGGGAGCTGTTTTTT
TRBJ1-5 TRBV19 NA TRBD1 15 CASSQGTGGGQPQHF TGTGCCAGTAGTCAAGGGACAGGGGGCGGACAGCCCCAGCATTTT
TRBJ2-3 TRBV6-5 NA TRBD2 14 CASSPPSGGDTQYF TGTGCCAGCAGCCCCCCCTCGGGGGGGGATACGCAGTATTTT
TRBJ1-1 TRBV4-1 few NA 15 CASSQEQNMNTEAFF TGCGCCAGCAGCCAAGAGCAGAACATGAACACTGAAGCTTTCTTT
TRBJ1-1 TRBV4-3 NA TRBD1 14 CASSQGQMNTEAFF TGCGCCAGCAGCCAGGGACAGATGAACACTGAAGCTTTCTTT
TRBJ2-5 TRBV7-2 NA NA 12 CASSTHQETQYF TGTGCCAGCAGTACACACCAAGAGACCCAGTACTTC
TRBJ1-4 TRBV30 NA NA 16 CAWSVSGPGGNEKLFF TGTGCCTGGAGTGTTTCAGGGCCGGGGGGTAATGAAAAACTGTTTTTT
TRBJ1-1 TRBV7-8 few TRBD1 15 CASSLGQGLGTEAFF TGTGCCAGCAGCTTGGGACAGGGTTTGGGAACTGAAGCTTTCTTT
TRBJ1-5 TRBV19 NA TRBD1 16 CASSNPGQLENQPQHF TGTGCCAGTAGCAACCCGGGACAGCTAGAGAATCAGCCCCAGCATTTT
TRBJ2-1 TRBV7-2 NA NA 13 CASSFNEDNEQFF TGTGCCAGCAGCTTTAATGAGGACAATGAGCAGTTCTTC
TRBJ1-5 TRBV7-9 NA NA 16 CASSLAGGGGNQPQHF TGTGCCAGCAGCTTAGCCGGCGGGGGTGGCAATCAGCCCCAGCATTTT
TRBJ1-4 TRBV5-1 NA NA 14 CASSLAEFNEKLFF TGCGCCAGCAGCTTGGCGGAGTTTAATGAAAAACTGTTTTTT
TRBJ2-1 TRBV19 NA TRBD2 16 CASSIVPRGGYNEQFF TGTGCCAGTAGTATAGTGCCGCGGGGGGGATACAATGAGCAGTTCTTC
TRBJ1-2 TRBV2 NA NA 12 CASRIRTYGYTF TGTGCCAGCAGGATACGGACTTATGGCTACACCTTC
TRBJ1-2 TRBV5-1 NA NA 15 CASSLGSPFNYGYTF TGCGCCAGCAGCCTAGGGAGCCCCTTTAACTATGGCTACACCTTC
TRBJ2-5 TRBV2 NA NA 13 CASSARDRETQYF TGTGCCAGCAGTGCCAGGGATAGGGAGACCCAGTACTTC
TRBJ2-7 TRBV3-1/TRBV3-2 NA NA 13 CASFDRSAGEQYF TGTGCCAGCTTTGACAGGTCGGCAGGGGAGCAGTACTTC
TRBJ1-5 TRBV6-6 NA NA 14 CASSNGDSNQPQHF TGTGCCAGTTCGAACGGGGATAGCAATCAGCCCCAGCATTTT
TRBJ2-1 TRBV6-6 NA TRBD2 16 CASGTSGTFALNEQFF TGTGCCAGCGGTACTAGCGGGACCTTTGCCCTCAATGAGCAGTTCTTC
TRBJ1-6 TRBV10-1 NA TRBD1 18 CASSEDDRGNSYNSPLHF TGCGCCAGCAGTGAGGACGACAGGGGTAACTCCTATAATTCACCCCTCCACTTT
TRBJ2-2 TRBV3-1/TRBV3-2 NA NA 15 CASTYRAMNTGELFF TGTGCCAGCACCTACAGGGCTATGAACACCGGGGAGCTGTTTTTT
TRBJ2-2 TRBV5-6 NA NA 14 CASSLVRGPGELFF TGTGCCAGCAGCTTAGTTAGGGGCCCCGGGGAGCTGTTTTTT
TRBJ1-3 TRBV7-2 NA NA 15 CASSPYGTRGDTIYF TGTGCCAGCAGCCCCTACGGGACACGGGGAGACACCATATATTTT
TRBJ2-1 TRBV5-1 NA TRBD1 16 CASSSVTGTGYNEQFF TGCGCCAGCAGCTCGGTGACCGGGACAGGCTACAATGAGCAGTTCTTC
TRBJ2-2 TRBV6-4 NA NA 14 CASSDRAEAGELFF TGTGCCAGCAGTGACCGGGCGGAGGCCGGGGAGCTGTTTTTT
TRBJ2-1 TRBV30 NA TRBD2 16 CASTRGGGPSYNEQFF TGTGCCTCCACCCGCGGGGGAGGCCCCTCCTACAATGAGCAGTTCTTC